This TCR beta chain was profiled in a study of molecular identifiers for immune sequencing clone quantification. In TCRdb, the PCR reads were re-called with MiXCR into one record per CDR3 protein. The sample lists about 640,000 distinct CDR3 sequences; 15% to 20% were seen once. This clonotype was picked up many times. Germline V gene sequence: CDR1 MDHEN, CDR2 SYDVKM. V lost 5 bases to trimming and J lost 4 bases, with 18 bases between them. The CDR3 totals 16 residues. The source is a human donor in good health. Some libraries in this study had Jurkat cell RNA spiked in. The chain uses TRBV28 and TRBJ2-1; possible D gene TRBD2, 5 bases. Material: naive CD8+ T cells from blood, with Jurkat cell RNA spiked in. Sample subset: FACS-sorted CD8+CD4-CCR7+CD45RA+ naive T cells. In DNA, the CDR3 is TGTGCCAGCAGTCCCACTAGATTGGCCCGATACAATGAGCAGTTCTTC. Protein product: CASSPTRLARYNEQFF.